This T cell receptor beta chain was obtained from a study of shared clonotypes between healthy human individuals. Study conclusions and caveats: Even with large depth, rarefaction showed that sorted-subset sequencing was incomplete.

The CDR3 runs to 16 residues. Germline values: CDR1 MDHEN, CDR2 SYDVKM. V gave up 0 bases and J gave up 9 bases, with 15 bases separating them. On sorted subsets, replicate PCRs used 150 to 250 ng DNA, or tens of thousands of T cell genomes. TCRdb keeps only in-frame clones here, not all; method: immunoSEQ multiplex PCR. The sample gives 2 million to 2.5 million clones, approximately 94% of which show up once; 0.13% is in the top ten. Of note for this clone: Its specificity is not known.

Input material: naive CD4+ T cells sorted from blood. Subset denoted: CD45RA+ positively selected. The V and J genes are TRBV28 and TRBJ1-6; no clear D gene. The receptor was derived from a man aged 18 to 29 in good health. In DNA, the CDR3 is TGTGCCAGCAGTTTATGGGGTCCAGGAGGTCCTTCACCCCTCCACTTT. Its protein is CASSLWGPGGPSPLHF. The entire variable domain, with the rest obtained from reference TRBV28 and TRBJ1-6, is as follows: DVKVTQSSRYLVKRTGEKVFLECVQDMDHENMFWYRQDPGLGLRLIYFSYDVKMKEKGDIPEGYSVSREKKERFSLILESASTNQTSMYLCASSLWGPGGPSPLHFGNGTRLTVT.